The sequence of this TCR beta chain was determined in a study of CD8 T cells in Susac syndrome. TEMRA cells were FACS-enriched, while CD8+ and CD4+ T cells were negatively isolated. The V gene end was trimmed by 4 bases and the J gene end by 7 bases; junction bases not matched to a gene: 12. The CDR3 is 16 residues long. Germline V gene data show CDR1 as SGHRS and CDR2 as YFSETQ. The RNA, roughly 0.5 to 1 ug, was put through reverse transcription using random hexamers. MiXCR, applied by TCRdb to the immunoSEQ multiplex PCR reads, yields one record per CDR3 protein. The data show roughly 89,000 distinct CDR3 sequences, about 95% seen once.

The TCR sequence derives from a human donor with Susac syndrome. This rearrangement joins TRBV5-1 to TRBJ2-1; 9 nucleotides agree with TRBD2. Material: CD8+ T cells from PBMCs. The CDR3 reads CASSLIGGGAENEQFF. The CDR3 DNA reads as TGCGCCAGCAGCCTGATAGGCGGGGGGGCGGAGAATGAGCAGTTCTTC.